These 21 T cell receptor beta chains share one sample of origin, sequenced in a study of vaccination and CD4 T cells after COVID-19. Their target antigens are unknown. Sample treatment: approximately 9-day PBMC culture with coronavirus spike peptide pools or control peptides (ViraFEST assay). During the years 2011-2018, before the COVID-19 pandemic, the unexposed donor's CD4+ T cells were collected. At the Johns Hopkins FTIC core, DNA taken from cultured CD4+ T cells was sequenced by way of the Oncomine TCR Beta short-read assay. From the PCR reads, TCRdb called clonotypes with MiXCR, one entry per CDR3 protein. Altogether a few thousand distinct CDR3 sequences are present, under 45% being singletons, with the ten largest covering around 45%. The sample taken for sequencing was CD4+ T cells from blood, cultured in vitro. These receptors were collected from a human donor in good health.

Only one count was recorded for this clonotype. V usage is TRBV9 and J usage is TRBJ1-2, with 11 bases matching TRBD1. The CDR3 runs 14 residues. Germline CDR1 reads SGDLS; CDR2 reads YYNGEE. V lost 4 bases, J lost 7 bases, and 6 bases stayed unmatched. The CDR3 DNA is TGTGCCAGCAGCCGGGGACAGGGGGTGGGTGGCTACACCTTC. Protein product: CASSRGQGVGGYTF.

The rearrangement uses TRBV20-1 and TRBJ2-3; D gene ambiguous. Per the germline V gene, CDR1 is DFQATT and CDR2 is SNEGSKA (reference sequence). V was shortened by 4 bases and J by 2 bases, with 1 base between the two germline ends. This CDR3 is built from 10 residues. CDR3 nucleotide sequence: TGCAGTGCTAACACAGATACGCAGTATTTT. Translated, it gives CSANTDTQYF.

V gene TRBV7-3 combines with J gene TRBJ1-6; TRBD1 aligns across 9 bases. V gave up 5 bases and J gave up 11 bases; unmatched junction bases: 13. The CDR3 has 16 amino acids. Germline V gene data show CDR1 as SGHTA and CDR2 as FQGTGA. The CDR3, as DNA: TGTGCCAGCAGCCCCTCGGACAGGGGAGGGTCGGCACCCCTCCACTTT. Residues: CASSPSDRGGSAPLHF.

This clonotype occurred a few times. The chain employs TRBV30 and TRBJ1-1, with 7 nucleotides matching TRBD1. Losses at the gene ends were 0 bases for V and 3 bases for J; bases not matched to a gene: 7. CDR3 length equals 15 residues. CDR1 and CDR2 (germline): GTSNPN, SVGIG (reference sequence). The CDR3 here is CAWSVGQARHTEAFF. As DNA, the CDR3 is TGTGCCTGGAGTGTAGGACAGGCCCGCCACACTGAAGCTTTCTTT.

The V gene is TRBV2, the J gene TRBJ1-5; D ambiguous. This CDR3 has 14 residues. The V end lost 5 bases, the J end lost 1 base, and 9 bases lay between the germline ends. Germline-derived CDR1 and CDR2 are SNHLY and FYNNEI. The DNA for the CDR3 is TGTGCCAGCAGTAAAGGGCTCAGCAATCAGCCCCAGCATTTT. Residues: CASSKGLSNQPQHF.

The chain couples TRBV20-1 to TRBJ1-4, with TRBD1 identical over 9 bases. The CDR3 consists of 14 residues. V shed 1 base and J 8 bases; nucleotides not matched to a gene: 5. CDR1 is DFQATT, CDR2 SNEGSKA, per germline (reference sequence). Here the CDR3 DNA reads TGCAGTGCTAGAGCGGACAGGGGTGAGGAAAAACTGTTTTTT. Translated: CSARADRGEEKLFF.

V and J are TRBV5-1 and TRBJ2-2, with 8 nucleotides matching TRBD2. J gave up 0 bases and V 3 bases, and 4 bases lay outside the gene matches. CDR3 length: 16 amino acids. CDR1 is SGHRS, CDR2 YFSETQ, per germline. CDR3 nucleotides: TGCGCCAGCAGCTACCCAGCGGGGGCGAACACCGGGGAGCTGTTTTTT. Translating it yields CASSYPAGANTGELFF.

This chain links TRBV20-1 with TRBJ2-7; 7 bases line up with TRBD1. In germline, CDR1 is DFQATT, CDR2 SNEGSKA (reference sequence). With 3 bases clipped from V and 3 bases from J, the junction kept 8 bases outside the gene matches. CDR3 size: 14 residues. In nucleotides, the CDR3 is TGCAGTGCTAGGGATATGACAGGGTACTACGAGCAGTACTTC. Amino acids: CSARDMTGYYEQYF.

The CDR3, as DNA: TGTGCCAGCAGCTCCAGAACTAGCGGGGGCACAGATACGCAGTATTTT. It encodes CASSSRTSGGTDTQYF. The J gene is TRBJ2-3, the V gene TRBV5-4, with 10 bases fitting TRBD2. The CDR3 is 16 amino acids. V gave up 3 bases and J gave up 1 base; unmatched junction bases: 5. CDR1 is SGHNT, CDR2 YYREEE, per germline (reference sequence).

As regards this clonotype: The junction differs from germline at one of its ends, possibly a read error. This chain connects TRBV27 to TRBJ1-5; D call uncertain. This CDR3 is 13 amino acids long. CDR1 is MNHEY, CDR2 SMNVEV, per germline (reference sequence). CDR3 DNA: TGTGCCAGCAGTTTCACCCTAAATCGGCCCCAGCATTTT. It specifies CASSFTLNRPQHF.

The CDR3 DNA sequence: TGCGCCACCGAAAGGAGGGCGAGATACCAAGAGACCCAGTACTTC. Encoded protein: CATERRARYQETQYF. The V and J genes are TRBV23-1 and TRBJ2-5; TRBD2 is a possible D gene (6 bases). TRBV23-1 is marked as an open reading frame, function uncertain. V was cut by 10 bases and J by 0 bases, with 18 bases left in between. The CDR3 consists of 15 residues.

DNA of the CDR3: TGTGCCAGCAGTACCGGACGGGGGAGCACTGAAGCTTTCTTT. Protein sequence: CASSTGRGSTEAFF. The V and J genes are TRBV7-8 and TRBJ1-1; a possible D gene is TRBD1 (5 bases). V was trimmed by 6 bases and J by 4 bases, leaving 15 bases between them. Per germline, CDR1 SGHVS and CDR2 FQNEAQ. The CDR3 sequence is 14 residues long.

This CDR3 is CASGRGSYEQYF. CDR3 nucleotide sequence: TGTGCCAGCGGACGGGGCAGCTACGAGCAGTACTTC. The chain is built from TRBV6-2 or TRBV6-3 and TRBJ2-7, with D possibly being TRBD1 or TRBD2 (5 bases each). Between the trimmed V and J ends, which lost 8 bases and 3 bases, there was a span of 11 bases. The CDR3 loop spans 12 amino acids. Germline lookup yields CDR1 MNHEY and CDR2 SVGEGT.

The chain joins TRBV5-4 to TRBJ1-2; 8 bases fit TRBD1. V trimming: 6 bases; J trimming: 6 bases; junction bases outside the gene matches: 7. Germline V gives CDR1 SGHNT, CDR2 YYREEE (reference sequence). The CDR3 has 13 residues. The CDR3 spells CASTRQGTDGYTF. The CDR3 DNA sequence: TGTGCCAGCACCCGACAGGGGACGGATGGCTACACCTTC.

This clonotype was observed a handful of times. V usage is TRBV25-1 and J usage is TRBJ1-5, with no clear D. Trimming removed 6 bases from V and 6 bases from J, with 15 bases in between. Per germline, CDR1 MGHDK and CDR2 SYGVNS. This CDR3 contains 14 residues. CDR3 DNA: TGTGCCAGCAGCAAAGCCGGGGAGGGTCAGCCCCAGCATTTT. Amino acid sequence: CASSKAGEGQPQHF.

By sample share, this clonotype is medium-sized. The chain is built from TRBV20-1 and TRBJ1-5; 8 bases match TRBD1. Germline CDR1 is DFQATT and CDR2 is SNEGSKA (reference sequence). CDR3 size: 17 residues. V shed 3 bases and J 3 bases; nucleotides not matched to a gene: 13. CDR3 sequence: CSARGTAGTGLNQPQHF. CDR3 nucleotide sequence: TGCAGTGCTAGGGGGACAGCCGGGACAGGACTCAATCAGCCCCAGCATTTT.

In DNA form, the CDR3 reads TGTGCCAGCACTAGCGAACAGAACACTGAAGCTTTCTTT. As protein: CASTSEQNTEAFF. The chain recombines TRBV19 with TRBJ1-1; the D is unclear. This CDR3 is built from 13 residues. Germline CDR1 LNHDA, CDR2 SQIVND (reference sequence). V lost 9 bases to trimming and J lost 1 base, with 12 bases between them.

This clonotype was observed a handful of times. This chain uses TRBV5-4 with TRBJ1-2; 10 bases fit TRBD1. CDR1 and CDR2 from the germline V gene are SGHNT and YYREEE (reference sequence). The CDR3 totals 14 residues. Unmatched junction bases numbered 4, after V lost 4 bases and J lost 4 bases. The CDR3, as DNA: TGTGCCAGCAGCCAGACAGGGGGCGGCTATGGCTACACCTTC. Residues: CASSQTGGGYGYTF.

This clonotype was seen once. This chain joins TRBV28 and TRBJ1-2; possibly TRBD1 for D (5 bases). CDR1 and CDR2 (germline): MDHEN, SYDVKM. V lost 5 bases and J lost 3, with 13 bases in between. There are 14 residues in the CDR3. The DNA for the CDR3 is TGTGCCAGCAGTGCCGGAGGGGCCCACTATGGCTACACCTTC. Its translation: CASSAGGAHYGYTF.

This clonotype turned up a few times. For the CDR3, the DNA is TGTGCCAGCAGCCTCGACAGCTTTTCACCCCTCCACTTT. It specifies CASSLDSFSPLHF. The gene calls are TRBV6-2 or TRBV6-3 and TRBJ1-6; D is possibly TRBD1 (5 bases). Trimming took off 6 bases at V and 9 bases at J, with 12 bases between the two ends. The CDR3 has 13 amino acids. Germline V CDR1 and CDR2: MNHEY, SVGEGT.

This clonotype has a handful of counts. The J gene is TRBJ1-2, the V gene TRBV6-1, with D tentatively TRBD1 (6 bases). This CDR3 contains 16 residues. Per germline, CDR1 MNHNS and CDR2 SASEGT. Trimming removed 1 base from V and 9 bases from J, with 21 bases in between. Here the CDR3 reads CASSEGWDTPRESYTF. CDR3 nucleotides: TGTGCCAGCAGTGAAGGGTGGGACACCCCCCGGGAGAGCTACACCTTC.